The 30 T cell receptor beta chains listed next were all sequenced from one sample in a study of T cell repertoires in cytomegalovirus infection. Their recognized antigens are unknown. TCRdb analysed the reads with MiXCR anew, one entry per CDR3 protein. The table records 600,000 to 700,000 distinct CDR3 sequences, 30% to 35% of them present only once. The sequencing used cultured PBMCs, collected from culture after CMV antigen stimulation. Receptor source: a human donor in good health (CMV status not recorded). Some clones in this sample may be carry-over from other donors' samples.

The CDR3 sequence is CASRTTGAEGYTF. In nucleotides, the CDR3 is TGTGCCAGCAGAACGACAGGGGCGGAGGGCTACACCTTC. This chain joins TRBV2 and TRBJ1-2; TRBD1 matches 8 bases. Germline V gene data show CDR1 as SNHLY and CDR2 as FYNNEI. The CDR3 runs to 13 residues. Trimming at V came to 6 bases and at J to 8 bases, leaving 8 bases not matched to a gene.

This sequence joins TRBV19 and TRBJ1-1, with D hard to call. The CDR3 runs to 17 residues. Germline assignment: CDR1 LNHDA and CDR2 SQIVND (reference sequence). V lost 2 bases, J lost 2 bases, and 18 bases lay in between. CDR3 coding DNA: TGTGCCAGTAGTATATGGCGGCCCGGTCGTCCAAACACTGAAGCTTTCTTT. The encoded protein is CASSIWRPGRPNTEAFF.

This clonotype came up a few times. The CDR3 loop reads CASSQNRPTGELFF. In nucleotides, the CDR3 is TGTGCCAGCAGCCAAAACAGACCCACCGGGGAGCTGTTTTTT. This sequence joins TRBV4-2 and TRBJ2-2; the D is unclear. V lost 2 bases to trimming and J lost 4 bases, with 8 bases between them. The CDR3 has 14 residues. The germline V gene has CDR1 LGHNA and CDR2 YNFKEQ.

This clonotype has at least ten counts. The V call is TRBV7-2, the J call TRBJ2-3; D not certain. The V gene lost 2 bases and the J gene lost 5 bases, with 5 bases spanning the gap. Per germline, CDR1 SGHTA and CDR2 FQGNSA. The CDR3 is 12 amino acids. CDR3 in amino acids: CASSLYGDTQYF. The CDR3 nucleotides read TGTGCCAGCAGCTTATATGGAGATACGCAGTATTTT.

The sample holds a few counts of this clonotype. J is TRBJ2-1 and V is TRBV7-2; D may be TRBD1 or TRBD2 (5 bases each). This CDR3 comprises 12 residues. Germline V lookup: CDR1 SGHTA, CDR2 FQGNSA. Trimming shortened V by 5 bases and J by 10 bases, and 12 bases separated the two germline ends. As DNA, the CDR3 is TGTGCCAGCAGCCGACAGTGGGGGGAGCAGTTCTTC. The encoded protein is CASSRQWGEQFF.

This clonotype was found many times. The gene calls are TRBV7-2 and TRBJ2-1; D is unclear. Per the germline V gene, CDR1 is SGHTA and CDR2 is FQGNSA. V was pared by 1 base and J by 10 bases, with 11 bases between. The length of the CDR3 is 13 residues. CDR3 in amino acids: CASSLGPEDEQFF. CDR3 in DNA: TGTGCCAGCAGCTTAGGCCCAGAAGACGAGCAGTTCTTC.

The genes are TRBV20-1 and TRBJ2-7; 9 bases agree with TRBD2. This CDR3 contains 14 residues. Germline trimming cut 1 base from V and 4 bases from J; bases unmatched to any gene: 5. In germline, CDR1 is DFQATT, CDR2 SNEGSKA (reference sequence). CDR3 coding DNA: TGCAGTGCTAGAGTGCTAGCGGGGTCTTACGAGCAGTACTTC. It encodes CSARVLAGSYEQYF.

This clonotype showed up many times. The CDR3 DNA follows: TGTGCCAGCAGCTTAGGCCACCTAGGGGTTTCGAGCAATCAGCCCCAGCATTTT. It codes for CASSLGHLGVSSNQPQHF. V usage is TRBV7-2 and J usage is TRBJ1-5; D is perhaps TRBD1 (5 bases). In germline, CDR1 is SGHTA, CDR2 FQGNSA. V was cut by 1 base and J by 1 base, with 17 bases left in between. This CDR3 region has 18 residues.

The J gene is TRBJ2-1, the V gene TRBV18, with 7 bases matching TRBD1. The junction had 6 bases not matched to a gene; V was cut back by 3 bases and J by 4 bases. Germline V gene data show CDR1 as KGHSH and CDR2 as LQKENI. The CDR3 covers 15 residues. This CDR3 is CASSPTGTVYNEQFF. CDR3 coding DNA: TGTGCCAGCTCACCCACCGGGACAGTTTACAATGAGCAGTTCTTC.

This clonotype has a single count. J is TRBJ2-2 and V is TRBV4-1; 9 bases match TRBD2. This CDR3 has 17 amino acids. With V trimmed by 5 bases and J by 5 bases, 12 bases remained unmatched. From germline, CDR1 is MGHRA and CDR2 YSYEKL. The CDR3 is CASSTSSGTPSTGELFF. DNA of the CDR3: TGCGCCAGCAGCACTTCTAGCGGGACCCCCTCAACCGGGGAGCTGTTTTTT.

This clonotype was detected ten times or more. The J gene is TRBJ2-7, the V gene TRBV7-2; D possibly corresponds to TRBD2 (7 bases). Germline assignment: CDR1 SGHTA and CDR2 FQGNSA. V was cut by 2 bases and J by 4 bases, with 12 bases left in between. This CDR3 has 14 amino acids. The CDR3 DNA reads TGTGCCAGCAGCTTAAACAGGGAGGGGTACGAGCAGTACTTC. Translating gives CASSLNREGYEQYF. Variable domain in full (rest from reference TRBV7-2 and TRBJ2-7): GAGVSQSPSNKVTEKGKDVELRCDPISGHTALYWYRQSLGQGLEFLIYFQGNSAPDKSGLPSDRFSAERTGGSVSTLTIQRTQQEDSAVYLCASSLNREGYEQYFGPGTRLTVT.

The chain has TRBV7-6 and TRBJ2-2, with D tentatively TRBD2 (5 bases). Germline V gives CDR1 SGHVS, CDR2 FNYEAQ. This CDR3 region has 13 residues. Trimming stripped 1 base from V and 9 bases from J, with 9 bases between. The CDR3 nucleotides are TGTGCCAGCAGCTTAGGGACTTTTAGGGAGCTGTTTTTT. Protein: CASSLGTFRELFF.

The table lists this clonotype with a few counts. The genes are TRBV19 and TRBJ1-5; D is unresolved. Between the trimmed V and J ends, which lost 1 base and 1 base, there was a span of 2 bases. The CDR3 length is 13 residues. Per germline, CDR1 LNHDA and CDR2 SQIVND (reference sequence). In DNA form, the CDR3 reads TGTGCCAGTAGTATAGCAAGCAATCAGCCCCAGCATTTT. Protein sequence: CASSIASNQPQHF.

The chain employs TRBV7-2 and TRBJ2-7; D unclear. The CDR3 contains 13 residues. Germline assignment: CDR1 SGHTA and CDR2 FQGNSA. V lost 8 bases and J lost 2, with 13 bases in between. The CDR3 spells CASARAFTYEQYF. DNA of the CDR3: TGTGCCAGCGCAAGGGCCTTCACCTACGAGCAGTACTTC.

This clonotype was observed a handful of times. The chain is built from TRBV20-1 and TRBJ1-3, with unresolved D. The germline gives CDR1 DFQATT, CDR2 SNEGSKA (reference sequence). The CDR3 is 15 residues long. The V gene lost 3 bases and the J gene lost 0 bases, with 12 bases spanning the gap. The CDR3 DNA follows: TGCAGTGCTAGGGACCGCACCAGCTCTGGAAACACCATATATTTT. Translation gives CSARDRTSSGNTIYF.

The chain links TRBV9 to TRBJ1-6; TRBD1 is a possible D gene (5 bases). Germline V lookup: CDR1 SGDLS, CDR2 YYNGEE. The V gene lost 4 bases and the J gene lost 5 bases, with 13 bases spanning the gap. This CDR3 comprises 15 residues. The CDR3, as DNA: TGTGCCAGCAGCCCGAATCCGGGGGATAATTCACCCCTCCACTTT. It yields the protein CASSPNPGDNSPLHF.

There are a few counts of this clonotype. The CDR3 region is CASSLGGTPGTQYF. Here the CDR3 DNA reads TGTGCCAGCAGTTTAGGTGGGACCCCAGGGACCCAGTACTTC. The V and J genes are TRBV12-3 or TRBV12-4 and TRBJ2-5; D could derive from TRBD1 or TRBD2 (5 bases each). V was cut by 1 base and J by 7 bases, with 13 bases left in between. This CDR3 spans 14 amino acids.

This clonotype appeared many times. J is TRBJ2-7 and V is TRBV7-2; TRBD2 matches 7 bases. The CDR3 spans 14 residues. Germline lookup yields CDR1 SGHTA and CDR2 FQGNSA. After removal of 3 bases from V and 6 bases from J, the junction contained 8 bases not matched to a gene. The CDR3 DNA reads as TGTGCCAGCAGCTTTACGCGGGAGAAGGGCGAGCAGTACTTC. It codes for CASSFTREKGEQYF.

The chain uses TRBV6-8 and TRBJ1-4; D is possibly TRBD1 (6 bases). Germline V gene data show CDR1 as MNHGY and CDR2 as SAAAGT. This CDR3 is built from 15 residues. Trimming cost V 5 bases and J 8 bases, with 18 bases left between them. The CDR3 DNA reads TGTGCCAGCAGTGGATTGGACAGCGATGGGGAAAAACTGTTTTTT. Amino acids: CASSGLDSDGEKLFF.

The chain carries TRBV19 and TRBJ2-3; TRBD2 might be the D (6 bases). Trimming removed 6 bases at V and 0 bases at J, with 13 bases between. Looked up from germline, CDR1 is LNHDA and CDR2 is SQIVND (reference sequence). There are 15 residues in the CDR3. In DNA form, the CDR3 reads TGTGCCAGTAGGAGTAGCGGATCAAGCACAGATACGCAGTATTTT. Amino acid sequence: CASRSSGSSTDTQYF.

This clonotype was counted only a few times. A much larger clonotype is one base distant, so this may be a read error. The V call is TRBV27, the J call TRBJ2-3; 7 nucleotides match TRBD1. CDR1 is MNHEY, CDR2 SMNVEV, per germline (reference sequence). There are 13 residues in the CDR3. Trimming cost V 5 bases and J 4 bases; bases outside gene matches: 3. CDR3 nucleotides: TGTGCCAGCAGTAAAACAGGGGCAGATACGCAGTATTTT. This gives the protein CASSKTGADTQYF.

V and J are TRBV28 and TRBJ2-5, with 8 bases aligning to TRBD1. V gave up 6 bases and J gave up 2 bases; unmatched junction bases: 5. The CDR3 is 14 residues long. CDR1 and CDR2 (germline): MDHEN, SYDVKM. CDR3 residues: CASRHRGVQETQYF. The DNA for the CDR3 is TGTGCCAGCAGACACAGGGGGGTGCAAGAGACCCAGTACTTC.

Regarding this clonotype: A read error is possible here, since a much larger clone lies one base away. The gene calls are TRBV7-8 and TRBJ2-7; 8 bases are shared with TRBD1. The CDR3 length is 14 residues. Trimming at V came to 2 bases and at J to 3 bases, leaving 3 bases not matched to a gene. Germline CDR1 and CDR2: SGHVS and FQNEAQ. The CDR3 sequence: CASSLLDRDYEQYF. CDR3 nucleotide sequence: TGTGCCAGCAGCTTATTGGACAGGGACTACGAGCAGTACTTC. Drawing the rest from reference TRBV7-8 and TRBJ2-7, the complete variable domain is GAGVSQSPRYKVAKRGQDVALRCDPISGHVSLFWYQQALGQGPEFLTYFQNEAQLDKSGLPSDRFFAERPEGSVSTLKIQRTQQEDSAVYLCASSLLDRDYEQYFGPGTRLTVT.

The chain combines TRBV4-1 with TRBJ2-7; tentatively, D is TRBD1 or TRBD2 (7 bases each). This CDR3 contains 17 residues. Trimming removed 3 bases from V and 0 bases from J, with 18 bases in between. CDR1 and CDR2 (germline): MGHRA, YSYEKL. The CDR3 spells CASSHPRQGGNSYEQYF. The CDR3 bases are TGCGCCAGCAGCCACCCGAGACAGGGAGGGAACTCCTACGAGCAGTACTTC.

The chain is built from TRBV2 and TRBJ1-3; D gene uncertain. CDR1 is SNHLY and CDR2 is FYNNEI in the germline V gene. V lost 7 bases and J lost 0, with 13 bases in between. The CDR3 totals 15 residues. CDR3 in DNA: TGTGCCAGCAAGGTGGACGGAACCTCTGGAAACACCATATATTTT. This sequence encodes CASKVDGTSGNTIYF.

The rearrangement links TRBV28 to TRBJ2-7; TRBD1 might be the D (5 bases). V was trimmed by 5 bases and J by 7 bases, leaving 15 bases between them. Germline values: CDR1 MDHEN, CDR2 SYDVKM. CDR3 length equals 13 residues. CDR3 in amino acids: CASSVTGALEQYF. CDR3 in DNA: TGTGCCAGCAGTGTCACAGGAGCTTTGGAGCAGTACTTC.

The chain has TRBV12-3 or TRBV12-4 and TRBJ1-5; TRBD1 matches 7 bases. Unmatched junction bases numbered 11, after V lost 5 bases and J lost 4 bases. The CDR3 length is 16 residues. The CDR3 protein is CASSPYGTEGNQPQHF. CDR3 DNA: TGTGCCAGCAGTCCTTATGGGACAGAAGGGAATCAGCCCCAGCATTTT.

This rearrangement joins TRBV2 to TRBJ2-7, with TRBD1 matching 10 bases. V trimming: 8 bases; J trimming: 1 base; junction bases outside the gene matches: 5. This CDR3 has 14 amino acids. Germline CDR1 is SNHLY and CDR2 is FYNNEI. The CDR3 coding sequence is TGTGCCAGCGGTGGGGGACAGGGGTCCTACGAGCAGTACTTC. Its protein is CASGGGQGSYEQYF.

The chain couples TRBV2 to TRBJ2-5, with D unresolved. The ends were cut back, 1 base at V and 2 bases at J, with 8 bases in the middle. The CDR3 sequence is 14 residues long. The V gene's germline CDR1 is SNHLY and CDR2 FYNNEI. The CDR3 is CASSEERIQETQYF. DNA of the CDR3: TGTGCCAGCAGTGAAGAGAGGATTCAAGAGACCCAGTACTTC.

The chain uses TRBV4-1 and TRBJ2-1; 13 positions agree with TRBD2. There are 18 residues in the CDR3. The V segment lost 4 bases and the J segment 5 bases; nucleotides outside the gene matches: 11. Per germline, CDR1 MGHRA and CDR2 YSYEKL. The CDR3 DNA reads TGCGCCAGCAGCCTCCGGACTAGCGGGAGACGGGCTGACAATGAGCAGTTCTTC. Translating gives CASSLRTSGRRADNEQFF.